In this sample, the clone carrying this T cell receptor beta chain turned up once. What it binds is not known. For CDR3 and TCR beta VDJ profiling, genomic DNA was the template used. MiXCR, run by TCRdb on the reads, gives a single entry per CDR3 protein. The sample shows about 110,000 distinct CDR3 sequences, around half of them seen only once. This sample was taken from a study of CD8+CD57+ T cells in acquired aplastic anemia. Study-wide background: DNA per sorted CD4+ or CD8+ sample ranged 0.2 to 27.4 ug, averaging roughly 3.2 ug.

V shed 7 bases and J shed 3 bases, with 15 bases lying between them. This CDR3 region has 14 residues. Germline V gene sequence: CDR1 DFQATT, CDR2 SNEGSKA (reference sequence). Study-wide results and limits: Researchers report that about 29 CD8+ CDR3 sequences appeared in both patients and controls.

This clonotype originated in a human donor in good health, serving as a control. The source material was sorted CD4+, CD8+, or CD8+CD57+ T cells (not recorded which) from PBMCs. This chain connects TRBV20-1 to TRBJ2-2, with D perhaps TRBD1 (8 bases). The CDR3 DNA follows: TGCAGTGGAGGGAGGGACAGGCACACCGGGGAGCTGTTTTTT. Translation gives CSGGRDRHTGELFF.